Listed below are T cell receptor beta chains from one sample, sequenced in a study of T cell repertoires in cytomegalovirus infection. From the reads, TCRdb called clonotypes with MiXCR, one entry per CDR3 protein. The sample has nearly 700,000 distinct CDR3 sequences, around a third seen once. No cognate antigen is known for these TCRs. Specimen: cultured PBMCs, collected from culture after CMV antigen stimulation. The receptors shown here come from a human donor in good health (CMV status not recorded). Some clones in this sample may be carry-over from other donors' samples. Both conserved end residues are part of each CDR3.

J gene | V gene | CDR3 protein
TRBJ1-3 | TRBV7-2 | CASSLNGFLYF
TRBJ2-2 | TRBV5-1 | CASNDQGNTGELFF
TRBJ2-1 | TRBV7-9 | CASSLASRGGVYNEQFF
TRBJ2-7 | TRBV7-2 | CASSSDRAREQYF
TRBJ2-7 | TRBV11-2 | CASSQAGVRREEQYF
TRBJ1-3 | TRBV20-1 | CSARPQGALDTIYF
TRBJ1-6 | TRBV6-8 | CASSPAYNSPLHF
TRBJ1-1 | TRBV20-1 | CSARDSLNTEAFF
TRBJ1-6 | TRBV2 | CASSAYGSSYNSPLHF
TRBJ2-3 | TRBV11-2 | CASSLALASTDTQYF
TRBJ1-2 | TRBV7-9 | CASSLADRRWGYTF
TRBJ2-2 | TRBV7-8 | CASSLVPVTGELFF
TRBJ2-3 | TRBV5-4 | CASSFDVTGVADTQYF
TRBJ2-2 | TRBV6-6 | CASSHNDRGRSNTGELFF
TRBJ1-5 | TRBV2 | CASSEVGASNQPQHF
TRBJ2-7 | TRBV2 | CASIIDKFYEQYF
TRBJ1-1 | TRBV10-3 | CAISGAAKNTEAFF
TRBJ1-2 | TRBV7-2 | CASSSISEPGLRTF
TRBJ2-1 | TRBV4-3 | CASSQEPLAFAGVDNEQFF
TRBJ2-1 | TRBV5-4 | CASSSGTSGMQPYNEQFF
TRBJ2-7 | TRBV6-1 | CASSPYEGTAFYEQYF
TRBJ1-2 | TRBV10-3 | CAISGAYGYTF
TRBJ2-7 | TRBV7-2 | CASSPRDSYYEQYF